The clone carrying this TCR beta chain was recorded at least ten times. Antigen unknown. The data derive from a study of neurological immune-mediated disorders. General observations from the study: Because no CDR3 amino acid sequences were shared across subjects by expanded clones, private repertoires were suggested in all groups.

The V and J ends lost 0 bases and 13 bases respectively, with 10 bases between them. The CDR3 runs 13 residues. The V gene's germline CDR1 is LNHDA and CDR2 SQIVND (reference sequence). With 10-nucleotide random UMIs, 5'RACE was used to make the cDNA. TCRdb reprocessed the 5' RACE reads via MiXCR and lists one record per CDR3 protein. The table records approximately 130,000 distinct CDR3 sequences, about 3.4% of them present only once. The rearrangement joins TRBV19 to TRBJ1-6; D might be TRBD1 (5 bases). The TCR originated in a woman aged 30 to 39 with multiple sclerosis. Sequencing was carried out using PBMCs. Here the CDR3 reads CASSIDRGAPLHF. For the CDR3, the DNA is TGTGCCAGTAGTATAGATAGGGGAGCTCCCCTCCACTTT.